This T cell receptor beta chain was sequenced in a study of T-cell reconstitution after alpha-beta-depleted transplantation in children. General study findings and limits: At around two months after transplant, the alpha-beta T cells were reportedly derived from several hundred expanded clones that came from non-depleted graft cells.

Construction of the TCRbeta library involved unique molecular identifiers. From the PCR reads, TCRdb called clonotypes with MiXCR, one entry per CDR3 protein. This table holds around 300,000 distinct CDR3 sequences, approximately 23% found once. This clonotype was counted at least ten times. No antigen is known for it. The starting material was PBMCs, mostly from graft donor cells, obtained 180 days after TCRalphabeta/CD19-depleted stem cell transplant. This TCR was sampled from a male patient aged 10 to 17 who had a stem cell transplant for acute lymphoblastic leukemia, so the T cells may come from the graft donor.

In DNA, the CDR3 is TGTGCCAGCAGCTTAGTTACTAGCTCCTACAATGAGCAGTTCTTC. Encoded protein: CASSLVTSSYNEQFF. The V and J genes are TRBV7-2 and TRBJ2-1; TRBD2 might be the D (5 bases). V was pared by 1 base and J by 0 bases, with 7 bases between. Germline V gene data show CDR1 as SGHTA and CDR2 as FQGNSA. The CDR3 runs 15 residues.